These 27 T cell receptor beta chains were all obtained from the same sample, sequenced in a study of T cell repertoires in ileal Crohn's disease. Measured with immunoSEQ multiplex PCR; TCRdb has only the in-frame clones, and not every one. In the table there are roughly 13,000 clones, roughly nine tenths of which are singletons. The sequenced sample was ileal tissue. All receptors derive from an adult with Crohn's disease.

The J gene is TRBJ2-1, the V gene TRBV4-2; 11 nucleotides line up with TRBD2. The junction had 6 bases not matched to a gene; V was cut back by 0 bases and J by 5 bases. The CDR3 contains 17 residues. Per the germline V gene, CDR1 is LGHNA and CDR2 is YNFKEQ. The CDR3 bases are TGTGCCAGCAGCCAAGATGTGGGACTAGCGGCTGACAATGAGCAGTTCTTC. Encoded protein: CASSQDVGLAADNEQFF.

The sample holds a few counts of this clone. The gene calls are TRBV4-1 and TRBJ2-5, with TRBD2 identical over 12 bases. TRBJ2-7 matches the DNA end more closely, so the J call is doubtful. The length of the CDR3 is 15 residues. Per germline, CDR1 MGHRA and CDR2 YSYEKL. The CDR3: CASSPLAGGAYEQYF. In nucleotides, the CDR3 is TGCGCCAGCAGCCCACTAGCGGGGGGAGCCTACGAGCAGTACTTC.

The CDR3 is CASSLAPQVNSPLHF. DNA for the CDR3: TGTGCCAGCAGCTTGGCCCCACAGGTTAATTCACCCCTCCACTTT. The chain employs TRBV5-4 and TRBJ1-6; D perhaps matches TRBD1 (5 bases). CDR1 SGHNT and CDR2 YYREEE come from the germline V gene (reference sequence). The length of the CDR3 is 15 residues. Trimming took 0 bases from V and 6 from J, leaving 10 bases between them.

This sequence joins TRBV5-6 and TRBJ2-2, with D maybe TRBD2 (5 bases). Germline CDR1 and CDR2: SGHDT and YYEEEE. The CDR3 loop spans 14 amino acids. The V and J ends lost 5 bases and 9 bases respectively, with 17 bases between them. The CDR3 DNA is TGTGCCAGCAGTCTGGACTCCGCCAGCCGGGAGCTGTTTTTT. Its translation is CASSLDSASRELFF.

This clone was counted between two and nine times. The CDR3 spells CASSLNAGVNTGELFF. In DNA form, the CDR3 reads TGTGCCAGCAGCTTGAATGCAGGGGTTAACACCGGGGAGCTGTTTTTT. This chain links TRBV5-6 with TRBJ2-2; possible D gene TRBD1, 6 bases. The ends were cut back, 1 base at V and 2 bases at J, with 12 bases in the middle. This CDR3 comprises 16 residues. Germline CDR1 is SGHDT and CDR2 is YYEEEE.

The V and J genes are TRBV5-1 and TRBJ2-3; no reliable D call. V shed 4 bases and J shed 6 bases, with 9 bases lying between them. Germline V gene lookup returns CDR1 SGHRS and CDR2 YFSETQ. The CDR3 extends over 12 amino acids. The CDR3 loop reads CASSLFRDTQYF. The CDR3 DNA reads TGCGCCAGCAGCCTCTTTCGGGATACGCAGTATTTT.

CDR3 nucleotides: TGCAGCGTTGAGGGGACAGACTATGGCTACACCTTC. It is translated as CSVEGTDYGYTF. The rearrangement joins TRBV29-1 to TRBJ1-2, with 7 bases fitting TRBD1. Per the germline V gene, CDR1 is SQVTM and CDR2 is ANQGSEA. The CDR3 loop spans 12 amino acids. The V segment lost 3 bases and the J segment 3 bases; nucleotides outside the gene matches: 1.

The chain has TRBV7-3 and TRBJ2-7, with TRBD1 matching over 9 bases. With V trimmed by 5 bases and J by 5 bases, 4 bases remained unmatched. Germline lookup yields CDR1 SGHTA and CDR2 FQGTGA. The CDR3 loop spans 13 amino acids. CDR3 residues: CASSVRDRDEQYF. In DNA, the CDR3 is TGTGCCAGCAGCGTAAGGGACAGGGACGAGCAGTACTTC.

This clone turned up a few times. This chain joins TRBV11-3 and TRBJ2-3; tentatively, D is TRBD2 (6 bases). This CDR3 has 12 amino acids. Germline V CDR1 and CDR2: SGHNT, YENEEA. The V end was cut by 3 bases, the J end by 6 bases, with 7 bases between. The CDR3 DNA reads as TGTGCCAGCAGCTTGGGAGGTGATACGCAGTATTTT. It translates to CASSLGGDTQYF.

This chain connects TRBV15 to TRBJ1-1; 8 bases fit TRBD1. Germline V gene sequence: CDR1 LNHNV, CDR2 YYDKDF (reference sequence). Germline trimming cut 6 bases from V and 9 bases from J; bases unmatched to any gene: 9. This CDR3 is built from 13 residues. The DNA for the CDR3 is TGTGCCACCAGTATCGACAGGGGAGAAAAAGCTTTCTTT. Its translation is CATSIDRGEKAFF.

Only one count was recorded for this clone. The chain's CDR3 is CASSPRLAGSYEQYF. DNA of the CDR3: TGTGCCAGCAGCCCCAGACTAGCGGGGTCCTACGAGCAGTACTTC. The chain is built from TRBV5-5 and TRBJ2-7, with TRBD2 matching over 11 bases. V was clipped by 4 bases and J by 1 base; unmatched bases: 4. Germline V lookup: CDR1 SGHKS, CDR2 YYEKEE (reference sequence). This CDR3 spans 15 amino acids.

The chain couples TRBV5-1 to TRBJ2-1; 11 bases are shared with TRBD2. This CDR3 spans 15 amino acids. The germline V gene has CDR1 SGHRS and CDR2 YFSETQ. The V and J ends lost 0 bases and 9 bases, in that order; junction bases with no gene match: 5. CDR3 sequence (DNA): TGCGCCAGCAGCTTGGGTAGCGGGAGGGCCGCTGAGCAGTTCTTC. This sequence encodes CASSLGSGRAAEQFF.

The V and J genes are TRBV27 and TRBJ1-2; D is perhaps TRBD1 (5 bases). Germline CDR1 is MNHEY and CDR2 is SMNVEV (reference sequence). The CDR3 length is 14 residues. Trimming cost V 5 bases and J 8 bases, with 18 bases left between them. This CDR3 is CASSPRWGVGGYTF. CDR3 nucleotides: TGTGCCAGCAGTCCCCGGTGGGGGGTAGGGGGCTACACCTTC.

The chain combines TRBV19 with TRBJ1-1, with D unresolved. The CDR3 extends over 18 amino acids. CDR1 and CDR2 from the germline V gene are LNHDA and SQIVND (reference sequence). V was clipped by 1 base and J by 4 bases, with 22 bases between them. The CDR3 nucleotides are TGTGCCAGTAGTATAGCCACCGGAGGGATCGGCGGCGGCACTGAAGCTTTCTTT. It translates to CASSIATGGIGGGTEAFF.

This clone was observed once. The chain recombines TRBV7-9 with TRBJ1-4, with TRBD1 matching 7 bases. Germline V lookup: CDR1 SEHNR, CDR2 FQNEAQ (reference sequence). This CDR3 contains 15 residues. The V gene end was trimmed by 4 bases and the J gene end by 1 base; junction bases not matched to a gene: 3. The CDR3 protein is CASSSAGGTNEKLFF. In DNA form, the CDR3 reads TGTGCCAGCAGCTCAGCAGGGGGAACTAATGAAAAACTGTTTTTT.

The chain links TRBV7-9 to TRBJ1-5, with 8 bases lining up with TRBD1. Germline V gene data show CDR1 as SEHNR and CDR2 as FQNEAQ (reference sequence). This CDR3 is 17 amino acids long. J gave up 3 bases and V 1 base, and 8 bases lay outside the gene matches. CDR3 protein: CASSLVRQTGDNQPQHF. The CDR3 DNA sequence: TGTGCCAGCAGCTTAGTACGACAGACAGGGGACAATCAGCCCCAGCATTTT.

The chain links TRBV6-1 to TRBJ1-3; TRBD1 might be the D (6 bases). The germline V and J ends were trimmed by 3 bases and 0 bases, with 9 bases remaining between them. The CDR3 loop spans 15 amino acids. CDR1 MNHNS and CDR2 SASEGT come from the germline V gene. CDR3 protein: CASSDPGHSGNTIYF. As DNA, the CDR3 is TGTGCCAGCAGTGACCCGGGACACTCTGGAAACACCATATATTTT.

The chain carries TRBV2 and TRBJ1-2; D possibly corresponds to TRBD1 (5 bases). The germline V and J ends were trimmed by 3 bases and 8 bases, with 16 bases remaining between them. The CDR3 is made up of 14 amino acids. CDR1 is SNHLY, CDR2 FYNNEI, per germline. CDR3 residues: CASSEGQSAGGYTF. The DNA of the CDR3 is TGTGCCAGCAGTGAGGGGCAGTCAGCCGGAGGCTACACCTTC.

The chain uses TRBV28 and TRBJ2-3; 7 bases line up with TRBD2. The CDR3 runs 15 residues. Per germline, CDR1 MDHEN and CDR2 SYDVKM. J gave up 4 bases and V 5 bases, and 9 bases lay outside the gene matches. The CDR3 DNA follows: TGTGCCAGCAGTACCAGCGGGGAGGGCCCAGATACGCAGTATTTT. The encoded protein is CASSTSGEGPDTQYF.

The DNA for the CDR3 is TGTGCCAGCAGCTTAGGCGGGTTGGTCATCGGAGGATTGGCTTTCTTT. It is translated as CASSLGGLVIGGLAFF. J is TRBJ1-1 and V is TRBV7-8, with D hard to call. Germline assignment: CDR1 SGHVS and CDR2 FQNEAQ. The V gene lost 1 base and the J gene lost 11 bases, with 23 bases spanning the gap. This CDR3 contains 16 residues.

The V and J genes are TRBV7-3 and TRBJ1-1, with 10 bases matching TRBD1. This CDR3 is built from 14 residues. Germline V CDR1 and CDR2: SGHTA, FQGTGA. V lost 0 bases and J lost 10; bases outside the gene matches: 5. The CDR3: CASSLTGTGASAFF. CDR3 DNA: TGTGCCAGCAGCTTAACCGGGACAGGGGCTTCAGCTTTCTTT.

The chain combines TRBV27 with TRBJ1-3; D uncertain. This CDR3 has 13 residues. Germline CDR1 and CDR2: MNHEY and SMNVEV (reference sequence). V lost 6 bases and J 0 bases, leaving 6 bases between the germline ends. In DNA form, the CDR3 reads TGTGCCAGCAGACTCCTCTCTGGAAACACCATATATTTT. This gives the protein CASRLLSGNTIYF.

This clone showed up just once. The chain is built from TRBV6-4 and TRBJ1-1; tentatively, D is TRBD1 (6 bases). The germline V gene has CDR1 MRHNA and CDR2 SNTAGT. Trimming cost V 8 bases and J 0 bases, with 10 bases left between them. The CDR3 extends over 13 amino acids. The CDR3 loop is CASRRGMNTEAFF. In nucleotides, the CDR3 is TGTGCCAGCCGCAGGGGCATGAACACTGAAGCTTTCTTT.

The CDR3 DNA reads as TGTGCCAGCAACCCGGGACATTCCTCCTACGAGCAGTACTTC. Its protein is CASNPGHSSYEQYF. The chain carries TRBV7-9 and TRBJ2-5, with D possibly matching TRBD1 (6 bases). Matching the DNA end better, TRBJ2-7 makes the J call doubtful. Germline loops: CDR1 SEHNR, CDR2 FQNEAQ (reference sequence). This CDR3 is 14 amino acids long.

J is TRBJ2-7 and V is TRBV27; TRBD1 might be the D (5 bases). Germline V gene data show CDR1 as MNHEY and CDR2 as SMNVEV (reference sequence). Trimming removed 6 bases at V and 6 bases at J, with 12 bases between. This CDR3 spans 12 amino acids. The CDR3 DNA reads TGTGCCAGCAGAAACAGGTACGGCGAGCAGTACTTC. Translated: CASRNRYGEQYF.

V gene TRBV7-2 combines with J gene TRBJ2-3; 7 bases map to TRBD2. Germline values: CDR1 SGHTA, CDR2 FQGNSA. The CDR3 has 15 amino acids. The junction had 5 bases not matched to a gene; V was cut back by 0 bases and J by 5 bases. In DNA form, the CDR3 reads TGTGCCAGCAGCTTAGCGGGACGGGAGGAAGATACGCAGTATTTT. This translates into CASSLAGREEDTQYF. The complete variable domain, with remaining parts taken from reference TRBV7-2 and TRBJ2-3, reads GAGVSQSPSNKVTEKGKDVELRCDPISGHTALYWYRQSLGQGLEFLIYFQGNSAPDKSGLPSDRFSAERTGGSVSTLTIQRTQQEDSAVYLCASSLAGREEDTQYFGPGTRLTVL.

This chain uses TRBV18 with TRBJ2-1; D is perhaps TRBD2 (6 bases). Germline V gene sequence: CDR1 KGHSH, CDR2 LQKENI. This CDR3 has 16 residues. Between the trimmed V and J ends, which lost 6 bases and 6 bases, there was a span of 21 bases. This CDR3 is CASSPTLAILGNEQFF. The CDR3 DNA reads TGTGCCAGCTCCCCGACGCTAGCGATCCTCGGCAATGAGCAGTTCTTC.